These 29 T cell receptor beta chains originate from one sample sequenced in a study of CD8 T cells in Susac syndrome. Random-hexamer reverse transcription was applied to roughly 0.45 to 1 ug RNA. TCRdb analysed the immunoSEQ multiplex PCR reads with MiXCR anew, one entry per CDR3 protein. This sample has some 450,000 distinct CDR3 sequences, with more than 80% found just once. Material for sequencing was CD8+ T cells from PBMCs. The source is a human donor with multiple sclerosis.

The J gene is TRBJ1-4, the V gene TRBV4-1; D possibly corresponds to TRBD1 (5 bases). The CDR3 has 16 residues. V was clipped by 0 bases and J by 8 bases, with 16 bases between them. Per germline, CDR1 MGHRA and CDR2 YSYEKL. CDR3 in DNA: TGCGCCAGCAGCCAAGAAATAGGGCAGGGTAGCGAAAAACTGTTTTTT. It translates to CASSQEIGQGSEKLFF.

This clonotype was recorded once. This chain connects TRBV11-1 to TRBJ2-1; D not certain. This CDR3 has 13 residues. V gave up 5 bases and J gave up 9 bases, with 14 bases separating them. In germline, CDR1 is SGHAT, CDR2 FQDESV (reference sequence). The CDR3 DNA reads as TGTGCCAGCAGCAAGCTCGACACCGGTGAGCAGTTCTTC. This encodes CASSKLDTGEQFF.

CDR3 protein: CASSLSRDTSSTGELFF. Written as DNA, the CDR3 is TGTGCCAGCAGTCTCTCCCGGGACACAAGTAGTACCGGGGAGCTGTTTTTT. The J gene is TRBJ2-2, the V gene TRBV2, with a tentative D call TRBD1 (6 bases). The germline V gene has CDR1 SNHLY and CDR2 FYNNEI. V shed 5 bases and J shed 5 bases, with 21 bases lying between them. This CDR3 has 17 amino acids.

The chain links TRBV3-1 to TRBJ2-3; TRBD2 is a possible D gene (5 bases). CDR1 and CDR2 from the germline V gene are LGHDT and YNNKEL (reference sequence). The CDR3 has 15 amino acids. V was cut by 3 bases and J by 5 bases, with 15 bases left in between. The chain's CDR3 is CASSQEDWRQDTQYF. CDR3 DNA: TGTGCCAGCAGCCAGGAGGACTGGCGACAAGATACGCAGTATTTT.

The rearrangement uses TRBV3-1 and TRBJ2-1; D unresolved. The CDR3 has 16 residues. Germline V CDR1 and CDR2: LGHDT, YNNKEL (reference sequence). V lost 0 bases, J lost 0 bases, and 9 bases lay in between. The CDR3 is CASSQDMGFSYNEQFF. CDR3 nucleotides: TGTGCCAGCAGCCAAGATATGGGATTCTCCTACAATGAGCAGTTCTTC.

The chain is built from TRBV7-2 and TRBJ1-1, with D perhaps TRBD1 (5 bases). This CDR3 region has 15 residues. Germline V gene lookup returns CDR1 SGHTA and CDR2 FQGNSA. The V end was cut by 4 bases, the J end by 5 bases, with 17 bases between. In nucleotides, the CDR3 is TGTGCCAGCAGCTCGTACCTGGAGGGGTATACTGAAGCTTTCTTT. The encoded protein is CASSSYLEGYTEAFF.

The genes are TRBV10-1 and TRBJ2-7; 12 bases line up with TRBD2. J lost 4 bases, V lost 4 bases, and 8 bases had no gene match. The CDR3 loop spans 16 amino acids. Looked up from germline, CDR1 is WNHNN and CDR2 is SYGVQD (reference sequence). The CDR3 loop reads CASSGSKTSGSYEQYF. CDR3 DNA: TGCGCCAGCAGTGGGTCTAAGACTAGCGGGAGTTACGAGCAGTACTTC.

This chain links TRBV7-6 with TRBJ2-7; 15 bases line up with TRBD2. Germline CDR1 and CDR2: SGHVS and FNYEAQ. The ends lost 10 bases at V and 4 bases at J; junction bases unmatched: 14. The CDR3 is 17 residues long. CDR3 in amino acids: CANPRAGLAGGTYEQYF. The CDR3 DNA follows: TGTGCCAACCCCAGGGCAGGACTAGCGGGAGGGACTTACGAGCAGTACTTC.

J is TRBJ1-2 and V is TRBV7-9; D possibly corresponds to TRBD1 (5 bases). Germline V gene lookup returns CDR1 SEHNR and CDR2 FQNEAQ (reference sequence). The CDR3 totals 17 residues. V dropped 2 bases and J dropped 0 bases, with 16 bases sitting between them. CDR3 sequence: CASSLNGAVAPNYGYTF. The DNA for the CDR3 is TGTGCCAGCAGCTTAAACGGGGCAGTCGCCCCTAACTATGGCTACACCTTC.

This chain links TRBV6-5 with TRBJ2-2; D is unclear. The V and J ends lost 1 base and 4 bases respectively, with 7 bases between them. The CDR3 has 14 residues. Looked up from germline, CDR1 is MNHEY and CDR2 is SVGAGI. The CDR3 loop reads CASSYLRSTGELFF. The CDR3, as DNA: TGTGCCAGCAGTTACTTGAGGTCCACCGGGGAGCTGTTTTTT.

V is TRBV27 and J is TRBJ2-5; possibly TRBD1 or TRBD2 for D (5 bases each). Trimming took 1 base from V and 5 from J, leaving 17 bases between them. The CDR3 sequence is 16 residues long. Germline CDR1 MNHEY, CDR2 SMNVEV (reference sequence). CDR3 in DNA: TGTGCCAGCAGTTTATATGGGGGTATCCACCTGGAGACCCAGTACTTC. Amino acid sequence: CASSLYGGIHLETQYF.

The rearrangement links TRBV20-1 to TRBJ2-2, with 8 positions matching TRBD2. Losses at the gene ends were 6 bases for V and 1 base for J; bases not matched to a gene: 7. CDR3 length equals 15 residues. Germline V gene sequence: CDR1 DFQATT, CDR2 SNEGSKA (reference sequence). In DNA form, the CDR3 reads TGCAGTGCGGATGTGAGCGGGGGGAACACCGGGGAGCTGTTTTTT. This encodes CSADVSGGNTGELFF.

The V call is TRBV27, the J call TRBJ2-7; possibly TRBD1 or TRBD2 for D (5 bases each). The CDR3 covers 13 residues. Trimming left V 6 bases short and J 1 base short, with 10 bases between. CDR1 is MNHEY, CDR2 SMNVEV, per germline (reference sequence). The CDR3 coding sequence is TGTGCCAGCAGGGAGGCAGGGTCCTACGAGCAGTACTTC. This codes for CASREAGSYEQYF.

V and J are TRBV7-9 and TRBJ2-7; 8 nucleotides match TRBD1. This CDR3 spans 15 amino acids. V lost 1 base to trimming and J lost 2 bases; unmatched junction nucleotides: 4. CDR1 is SEHNR and CDR2 is FQNEAQ in the germline V gene (reference sequence). As DNA, the CDR3 is TGTGCCAGCAGCTTAGTTCTGACAGGGGCCTACGAGCAGTACTTC. It translates to CASSLVLTGAYEQYF.

The chain joins TRBV15 to TRBJ1-4; 10 nucleotides line up with TRBD1. Per the germline V gene, CDR1 is LNHNV and CDR2 is YYDKDF (reference sequence). Germline trimming cut 5 bases from V and 6 bases from J; bases unmatched to any gene: 3. The length of the CDR3 is 14 residues. CDR3 sequence reads: CATSLDRGHEKLFF. For the CDR3, the DNA is TGTGCCACCAGCTTAGACAGGGGGCATGAAAAACTGTTTTTT.

The V and J genes are TRBV19 and TRBJ2-4, with 8 bases that match TRBD2. V trimming: 3 bases; J trimming: 7 bases; junction bases outside the gene matches: 5. Per the germline V gene, CDR1 is LNHDA and CDR2 is SQIVND (reference sequence). This CDR3 has 14 amino acids. The CDR3 bases are TGTGCCAGTAGTATCGGCGGGAGGTCGAACATTCAGTACTTC. It specifies CASSIGGRSNIQYF.

The CDR3: CASSEAGGRDTQYF. The CDR3 nucleotides read TGTGCCAGCAGTGAAGCGGGAGGGCGGGATACGCAGTATTTT. The rearrangement links TRBV6-4 to TRBJ2-3; 10 bases are shared with TRBD2. The junction had 3 bases not matched to a gene; V was cut back by 3 bases and J by 6 bases. The V gene's germline CDR1 is MRHNA and CDR2 SNTAGT. The CDR3 totals 14 residues.

The rearrangement joins TRBV15 to TRBJ1-1; a possible D gene is TRBD1 (5 bases). The length of the CDR3 is 15 residues. The germline gives CDR1 LNHNV, CDR2 YYDKDF (reference sequence). V lost 1 base and J lost 0, with 9 bases in between. CDR3 sequence (DNA): TGTGCCACCAGCAGAGCGGCAGGGATGAACACTGAAGCTTTCTTT. Amino acids: CATSRAAGMNTEAFF.

This clonotype was found once. This chain joins TRBV5-1 and TRBJ2-1, with 12 bases matching TRBD2. Germline V gene data show CDR1 as SGHRS and CDR2 as YFSETQ. V trimming: 4 bases; J trimming: 7 bases; junction bases outside the gene matches: 3. CDR3 length: 14 amino acids. The CDR3 region is CASSIGTSGNEQFF. The CDR3 region has the DNA TGCGCCAGCAGCATAGGGACTAGCGGGAATGAGCAGTTCTTC.

This chain connects TRBV6-1 to TRBJ2-3; D is possibly TRBD1 or TRBD2 (5 bases each). There are 15 residues in the CDR3. V lost 7 bases and J 2 bases, leaving 16 bases between the germline ends. Germline V gene sequence: CDR1 MNHNS, CDR2 SASEGT. This CDR3 is CASKEGPYFTDTQYF. The DNA of the CDR3 is TGTGCCAGCAAAGAGGGGCCCTACTTCACAGATACGCAGTATTTT.

The V and J genes are TRBV7-9 and TRBJ1-1; 10 nucleotides align to TRBD1. This CDR3 has 17 amino acids. Germline lookup yields CDR1 SEHNR and CDR2 FQNEAQ (reference sequence). V was pared by 4 bases and J by 4 bases, with 12 bases of the junction left unmatched. CDR3 in DNA: TGTGCCAGCAGCTCCGTCCCGGGACAGGGGTTGAGCACTGAAGCTTTCTTT. Translated: CASSSVPGQGLSTEAFF.

The chain uses TRBV27 and TRBJ2-7; a possible D gene is TRBD1 (6 bases). Trimming took 4 bases from V and 5 from J, leaving 21 bases between them. The CDR3 runs to 16 residues. From germline, CDR1 is MNHEY and CDR2 SMNVEV (reference sequence). CDR3 residues: CASSSTSTRGWNEQYF. CDR3 bases: TGTGCCAGCAGTTCCACAAGTACCAGGGGCTGGAACGAGCAGTACTTC.

In DNA form, the CDR3 reads TGTGCCAGCAGCTTAGTCTCCGGGACAAAGAATCAGCCCCAGCATTTT. Translated: CASSLVSGTKNQPQHF. The chain has TRBV7-2 and TRBJ1-5, with D tentatively TRBD1 (6 bases). The germline V gene encodes CDR1 SGHTA and CDR2 FQGNSA. The CDR3 contains 16 residues. Between the trimmed V and J ends, which lost 1 base and 4 bases, there was a span of 14 bases.

The gene calls are TRBV7-9 and TRBJ2-3; a possible D gene is TRBD2 (6 bases). Trimming took off 7 bases at V and 4 bases at J, with 21 bases between the two ends. The CDR3 is 16 amino acids. Germline CDR1 SEHNR, CDR2 FQNEAQ (reference sequence). CDR3 residues: CASTIKWGDTPDTQYF. The CDR3 DNA reads as TGTGCCAGCACCATAAAGTGGGGGGATACCCCAGATACGCAGTATTTT. Filled out from reference TRBV7-9 and TRBJ2-3, the complete variable domain reads DTGVSQNPRHKITKRGQNVTFRCDPISEHNRLYWYRQTLGQGPEFLTYFQNEAQLEKSRLLSDRFSAERPKGSFSTLEIQRTEQGDSAMYLCASTIKWGDTPDTQYFGPGTRLTVL.

The V call is TRBV7-9, the J call TRBJ2-5, with 7 bases lining up with TRBD1. The CDR3 contains 15 residues. The germline V gene encodes CDR1 SEHNR and CDR2 FQNEAQ (reference sequence). V was pared by 2 bases and J by 0 bases, with 3 bases of the junction left unmatched. The CDR3 is CASSLRQGYQETQYF. Here the CDR3 DNA reads TGTGCCAGCAGCTTACGACAGGGTTACCAAGAGACCCAGTACTTC.

The chain employs TRBV4-1 and TRBJ2-7; D uncertain. The V gene's germline CDR1 is MGHRA and CDR2 YSYEKL. The V end lost 1 base, the J end lost 2 bases, and 6 bases lay between the germline ends. The CDR3 length is 13 residues. The CDR3 DNA sequence: TGCGCCAGCAGCCAAGGCAGAGCCTACGAGCAGTACTTC. It translates to CASSQGRAYEQYF.

The CDR3 nucleotides read TGCGCCAGCAGCCAAGAACACATCGGGACGGAATCCTACGAGCAGTACTTC. Translation: CASSQEHIGTESYEQYF. V usage is TRBV4-1 and J usage is TRBJ2-7; D assignment may be TRBD1 or TRBD2 (5 bases each). The CDR3 has 17 residues. From germline, CDR1 is MGHRA and CDR2 YSYEKL. Trimming took 0 bases from V and 1 from J, leaving 16 bases between them.

This clonotype was counted once. The gene calls are TRBV5-1 and TRBJ2-1, with TRBD1 identical over 10 bases. The trim removed 2 bases at V and 4 bases at J, leaving 15 bases unmatched. Germline V gives CDR1 SGHRS, CDR2 YFSETQ. The CDR3 totals 19 residues. CDR3 sequence: CASSFYRDRGTLAYNEQFF. For the CDR3, the DNA is TGCGCCAGCAGCTTTTACCGGGACAGGGGCACTCTAGCGTACAATGAGCAGTTCTTC.

The genes are TRBV19 and TRBJ1-1, with 7 positions matching TRBD1. J gave up 1 base and V 6 bases, and 5 bases lay outside the gene matches. From germline, CDR1 is LNHDA and CDR2 SQIVND (reference sequence). This CDR3 spans 14 amino acids. The DNA of the CDR3 is TGTGCCAGTAGGACGACAGGGCCGAACACTGAAGCTTTCTTT. It yields the protein CASRTTGPNTEAFF.